The present entry profiles one T cell receptor beta chain with its context. This sample is drawn from a study of blood T cell repertoires in COVID-19. The CDR3 spans 13 residues. V lost 3 bases to trimming and J lost 7 bases, with 10 bases between them. TCRdb keeps only in-frame clones here, not all; method: immunoSEQ multiplex PCR. The sample yields some 310,000 clones, roughly 90% seen once. V and J are TRBV12-3 or TRBV12-4 and TRBJ1-5; possibly TRBD1 for D (5 bases). The receptor was derived from a woman in her 30s with COVID-19, enrolled during active disease. The sample taken for sequencing was peripheral blood. The DNA for the CDR3 is TGTGCCAGCAGTTTTTCTCAGGGCCAGCCCCAGCATTTT. It is translated as CASSFSQGQPQHF.